Sequencing of this T cell receptor (beta chain) was carried out in a study of shared clonotypes between healthy human individuals. The germline V and J ends were trimmed by 4 bases and 2 bases, with 13 bases remaining between them. This CDR3 is 14 amino acids long. CDR1 SGHRS and CDR2 YFSETQ come from the germline V gene. The repertoire was sequenced with immunoSEQ multiplex PCR; TCRdb's copy has only in-frame clones and lacks some. The data hold roughly 1.4 million clones, with 98% to 99% observed a single time. Sequences were obtained from naive CD4+ T cells sorted from blood. This sample's subset: CD45RA+ positively selected. This TCR was sampled from a man younger than 40 in good health. The rearrangement links TRBV5-1 to TRBJ2-7, with D perhaps matching TRBD2 (6 bases). As DNA, the CDR3 is TGCGCCAGCAGCGCACCGGGACTTGCCTACGAGCAGTACTTC. Encoded protein: CASSAPGLAYEQYF.